The 18 T cell receptor beta chains reported below all come from one sample, sequenced in a study of molecular identifiers for immune sequencing clone quantification. TCRdb reanalysed the PCR reads using MiXCR and keeps one entry per CDR3 protein. The repertoire holds approximately 500,000 distinct CDR3 sequences, with about 21% as singletons. The source material was naive CD8+ T cells from blood, with Jurkat cell RNA spiked in. Stated subset: FACS-sorted CD8+CD4-CCR7+CD45RA+ naive T cells. These receptors came from a human donor in good health. Some libraries in this study had Jurkat cell RNA spiked in.

This clonotype was seen ten or more times. This chain connects TRBV21-1 to TRBJ1-5. TRBV21-1 is assigned pseudogene status. CDR3 length: 13 residues. CDR3 in amino acids: CAPRAGSNQPQHF. Here the CDR3 DNA reads TGTGCCCCGAGGGCCGGATCCAATCAGCCCCAGCATTTT.

As for this clonotype: A much larger clone lies one base from this, so it may be a read error. V usage is TRBV7-6 and J usage is TRBJ1-6; D unclear. V was trimmed by 8 bases and J by 7 bases, leaving 9 bases between them. Germline-derived CDR1 and CDR2 are SGHVS and FNYEAQ. The CDR3 loop spans 12 amino acids. The CDR3 DNA sequence: TGTGCCAGCTGCTCCCTCAATTCACCCCTCCACTTT. This translates into CASCSLNSPLHF.

This rearrangement joins TRBV6-1 to TRBJ2-7; a possible D gene is TRBD2 (6 bases). The ends were cut back, 7 bases at V and 3 bases at J, with 19 bases in the middle. CDR1 is MNHNS, CDR2 SASEGT, per germline. This CDR3 spans 15 amino acids. The CDR3 DNA follows: TGTGCCAGCACTCAGTTCGGGACTGCGGGCTACGAGCAGTACTTC. This translates into CASTQFGTAGYEQYF.

A note on this clonotype: One base away lies a much larger clone, so this may be a sequencing read error. The rearrangement links TRBV27 to TRBJ2-7; 8 bases agree with TRBD1. Germline lookup yields CDR1 MNHEY and CDR2 SMNVEV (reference sequence). The CDR3 spans 16 residues. CDR3 in DNA: TGTGCCAGCAGTTTACAGGGGGCGACTGTCTCCTACGAGCGGTACTTC. This encodes CASSLQGATVSYERYF.

In its sample, this clonotype was seen many times. The chain joins TRBV5-6 to TRBJ2-7; D not resolved. With 4 bases removed from V and 2 bases from J, the gap between germline ends came to 13 bases. CDR1 and CDR2 from the germline V gene are SGHDT and YYEEEE. This CDR3 spans 14 amino acids. The CDR3 sequence is CASSQIFRPYEQYF. For the CDR3, the DNA is TGTGCCAGCAGCCAAATATTCAGGCCCTACGAGCAGTACTTC.

This clonotype came up many times. The V call is TRBV7-9, the J call TRBJ2-5, with D possibly matching TRBD2 (6 bases). Looked up from germline, CDR1 is SEHNR and CDR2 is FQNEAQ (reference sequence). The CDR3 spans 17 residues. V lost 5 bases to trimming and J lost 1 base, with 20 bases between them. CDR3 in amino acids: CASSSDGGDLPQETQYF. DNA for the CDR3: TGTGCCAGCAGCAGCGACGGGGGAGACCTTCCCCAAGAGACCCAGTACTTC.

The CDR3 region is CSVVKPSYNEQFF. DNA of the CDR3: TGCAGCGTTGTAAAGCCTTCCTACAATGAGCAGTTCTTC. V and J are TRBV29-1 and TRBJ2-1; D not resolved. V lost 4 bases to trimming and J lost 1 base, with 8 bases between them. In germline, CDR1 is SQVTM, CDR2 ANQGSEA. The CDR3 is made up of 13 amino acids.

This sequence joins TRBV4-3 and TRBJ2-5; no firm D call. The germline CDR1 and CDR2 sequences are LGHNA and YSLEER. This CDR3 has 17 residues. Trimming removed 2 bases at V and 5 bases at J, with 21 bases between. CDR3 region: CASSQWRADSGVETQYF. The CDR3 DNA sequence: TGCGCCAGCAGCCAATGGCGCGCAGACTCGGGTGTGGAGACCCAGTACTTC.

The table lists this clonotype with a few counts. The rearrangement links TRBV9 to TRBJ2-3; 10 bases line up with TRBD2. Germline lookup yields CDR1 SGDLS and CDR2 YYNGEE. V lost 0 bases to trimming and J lost 0 bases; unmatched junction nucleotides: 4. The length of the CDR3 is 17 residues. CDR3 loop: CASSVESGRASTDTQYF. CDR3 DNA: TGTGCCAGCAGCGTAGAAAGCGGGAGGGCCAGCACAGATACGCAGTATTTT.

This clonotype was counted many times. V is TRBV27 and J is TRBJ2-7; D remains ambiguous. This CDR3 is 13 amino acids long. The germline V and J ends were trimmed by 3 bases and 6 bases, with 12 bases remaining between them. The germline V gene has CDR1 MNHEY and CDR2 SMNVEV (reference sequence). Here the CDR3 DNA reads TGTGCCAGCAGTTTGTTTCTTGCTTCCGAGCAGTACTTC. As protein: CASSLFLASEQYF.

This clonotype was recorded many times. The chain combines TRBV7-2 with TRBJ2-7; 7 bases fit TRBD1. CDR1 is SGHTA, CDR2 FQGNSA, per germline. This CDR3 comprises 16 residues. The V segment lost 4 bases and the J segment 4 bases; nucleotides outside the gene matches: 13. The CDR3 loop is CASSSLITGVRYEQYF. The DNA of the CDR3 is TGTGCCAGCAGCTCACTAATCACAGGGGTCCGGTACGAGCAGTACTTC.

The sample holds many counts of this clonotype. The rearrangement links TRBV20-1 to TRBJ2-7, with D unclear. V lost 3 bases and J 3 bases, leaving 12 bases between the germline ends. The germline V gene encodes CDR1 DFQATT and CDR2 SNEGSKA (reference sequence). The CDR3 extends over 13 amino acids. CDR3 in DNA: TGCAGTGCTAGCCCCCAAGAGCACTACGAGCAGTACTTC. Translated, it gives CSASPQEHYEQYF.

This clonotype has a count of ten or more. V is TRBV4-1 and J is TRBJ2-3, with D maybe TRBD1 (5 bases). The CDR3 spans 13 residues. V was pared by 5 bases and J by 8 bases, with 14 bases between. Per germline, CDR1 MGHRA and CDR2 YSYEKL. The CDR3 is CASSYTVQGTQYF. For the CDR3, the DNA is TGCGCCAGCAGCTATACGGTGCAGGGTACGCAGTATTTT.

This clonotype has only a few counts. CDR3 in DNA: TGTGCCAGCAGGACAGGGGGCCCCTACGAGCAGTACTTC. This translates into CASRTGGPYEQYF. The chain is built from TRBV28 and TRBJ2-7; 10 bases line up with TRBD1. Germline CDR1 MDHEN, CDR2 SYDVKM. Unmatched junction bases numbered 1, after V lost 6 bases and J lost 2 bases. The CDR3 is 13 residues long.

Ten or more counts support this clonotype. The chain carries TRBV15 and TRBJ1-5; the D gene is possibly TRBD1 (5 bases). Trimming cost V 5 bases and J 5 bases, with 16 bases left between them. Looked up from germline, CDR1 is LNHNV and CDR2 is YYDKDF (reference sequence). This CDR3 is 15 amino acids long. CDR3 in amino acids: CATSYGGAGDQPQHF. For the CDR3, the DNA is TGTGCCACCAGCTACGGTGGGGCTGGGGATCAGCCCCAGCATTTT.

This clonotype came up many times. This chain links TRBV12-3 or TRBV12-4 with TRBJ1-5, with D unclear. Trimming cost V 5 bases and J 0 bases, with 2 bases left between them. This CDR3 is built from 12 residues. In DNA form, the CDR3 reads TGTGCCAGCAGTGATAGCAATCAGCCCCAGCATTTT. Translating it yields CASSDSNQPQHF.

This clonotype was counted ten times or more. CDR3 in DNA: TGTGCCAGCAGCGTAGAGGAGGGAGGCACCTACGAGCAGTACTTC. Translated, it gives CASSVEEGGTYEQYF. This chain joins TRBV9 and TRBJ2-7, with D possibly being TRBD2 (6 bases). V lost 0 bases and J lost 2, with 12 bases in between. Germline V gene lookup returns CDR1 SGDLS and CDR2 YYNGEE. CDR3 length equals 15 residues.

The rearrangement joins TRBV2 to TRBJ2-5; 8 nucleotides match TRBD1. This CDR3 region has 15 residues. The trim removed 5 bases at V and 4 bases at J, leaving 9 bases unmatched. The germline gives CDR1 SNHLY, CDR2 FYNNEI. The CDR3 loop reads CASSNGQGATETQYF. The CDR3 bases are TGTGCCAGCAGTAACGGACAGGGAGCCACAGAGACCCAGTACTTC.